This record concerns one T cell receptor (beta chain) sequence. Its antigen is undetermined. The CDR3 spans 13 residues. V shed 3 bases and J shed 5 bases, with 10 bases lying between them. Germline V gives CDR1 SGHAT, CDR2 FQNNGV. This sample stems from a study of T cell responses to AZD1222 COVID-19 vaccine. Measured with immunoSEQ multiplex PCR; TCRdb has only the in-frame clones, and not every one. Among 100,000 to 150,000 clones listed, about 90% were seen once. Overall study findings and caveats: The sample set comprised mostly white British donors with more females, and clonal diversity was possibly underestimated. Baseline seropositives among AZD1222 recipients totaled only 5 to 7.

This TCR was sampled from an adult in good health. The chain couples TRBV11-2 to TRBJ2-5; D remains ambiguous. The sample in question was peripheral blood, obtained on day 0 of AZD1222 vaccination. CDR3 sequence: CASSFEAWETQYF. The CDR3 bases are TGTGCCAGCAGCTTTGAGGCGTGGGAGACCCAGTACTTC. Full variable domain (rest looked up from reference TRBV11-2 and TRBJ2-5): EAGVAQSPRYKIIEKRQSVAFWCNPISGHATLYWYQQILGQGPKLLIQFQNNGVVDDSQLPKDRFSAERLKGVDSTLKIQPAKLEDSAVYLCASSFEAWETQYFGPGTRLLVL.